The next 32 T cell receptor beta chains were all read from a single sample in a study of T cell responses to AZD1222 COVID-19 vaccine. The method was immunoSEQ multiplex PCR; TCRdb's version includes in-frame clones alone and lacks a portion of them. The data hold around 200,000 clones, with approximately 92% observed a single time. Sequences were derived from peripheral blood, sampled 28 days after the second dose of the MenACWY control vaccine. These receptors originate from an adult who received the MenACWY meningococcal vaccine as a control.

The chain recombines TRBV12-5 with TRBJ2-2; TRBD2 matches at 8 bases. After removal of 0 bases from V and 7 bases from J, the junction contained 13 bases not matched to a gene. Germline CDR1 is LGHNT and CDR2 is FRNRAP. The CDR3 contains 18 residues. The CDR3 DNA reads as TGTGCTAGTGGTTTGGTCCCCTCCGGGGGGGCCTGGGACGGGGAGCTGTTTTTT. This sequence encodes CASGLVPSGGAWDGELFF.

The rearrangement joins TRBV9 to TRBJ1-1; a weak D match, TRBD1 (6 bases). The CDR3 length is 13 residues. Trimming removed 0 bases from V and 8 bases from J, with 11 bases in between. Germline CDR1 reads SGDLS; CDR2 reads YYNGEE. As DNA, the CDR3 is TGTGCCAGCAGCGTAGGACCGGGGGCCGAAGCTTTCTTT. Amino acid sequence: CASSVGPGAEAFF.

The rearrangement joins TRBV7-3 to TRBJ2-5, with D possibly matching TRBD1 (5 bases). The CDR3 spans 13 residues. Between the trimmed V and J ends, which lost 3 bases and 2 bases, there was a span of 7 bases. Germline CDR1 and CDR2: SGHTA and FQGTGA. CDR3 sequence: CASSFDRQETQYF. The CDR3, as DNA: TGTGCCAGCAGCTTTGACAGACAAGAGACCCAGTACTTC.

In this sample, this clone turned up once. The chain joins TRBV3-1 (or the pseudogene TRBV3-2) to TRBJ1-6; 8 bases align to TRBD1. Per the germline V gene, CDR1 is LGHDT and CDR2 is YNNKEL (reference sequence). This CDR3 is 15 amino acids long. Trimming removed 3 bases from V and 6 bases from J; junction bases left unmatched: 4. The CDR3 here is CASSHPGQGNSPLHF. CDR3 nucleotide sequence: TGTGCCAGCAGCCACCCAGGACAGGGTAATTCACCCCTCCACTTT.

The V gene is TRBV11-2, the J gene TRBJ2-7; TRBD2 matches at 9 bases. The germline gives CDR1 SGHAT, CDR2 FQNNGV. This CDR3 is built from 15 residues. After removal of 1 base from V and 3 bases from J, the junction contained 4 bases not matched to a gene. The CDR3 here is CASSLARGGRYEQYF. The CDR3 region has the DNA TGTGCCAGCAGCTTAGCGCGGGGGGGCCGCTACGAGCAGTACTTC.

The chain links TRBV12-3 or TRBV12-4 to TRBJ1-2, with D maybe TRBD1 (5 bases). V was pared by 8 bases and J by 8 bases, with 15 bases between. The CDR3 contains 12 residues. In DNA form, the CDR3 reads TGTGCCAGCGGCGGGGGGGTCGTGGGCTACACCTTC. Protein: CASGGGVVGYTF.

This chain links TRBV7-2 with TRBJ1-1; the D gene is possibly TRBD1 (5 bases). V dropped 4 bases and J dropped 3 bases, with 12 bases sitting between them. The V gene's germline CDR1 is SGHTA and CDR2 FQGNSA. The CDR3 spans 14 residues. CDR3 sequence reads: CASSSAQGDTEAFF. The CDR3, as DNA: TGTGCCAGCAGCTCCGCGCAAGGGGACACTGAAGCTTTCTTT.

The chain is built from TRBV6-5 and TRBJ2-7; no firm D call. Germline V gene data show CDR1 as MNHEY and CDR2 as SVGAGI. The CDR3 is made up of 13 amino acids. V gave up 5 bases and J gave up 0 bases, with 8 bases separating them. The CDR3 DNA reads TGTGCCAGCAGTACGACTCTCTCCTACGAGCAGTACTTC. Translated, it gives CASSTTLSYEQYF.

The chain recombines TRBV6-5 with TRBJ1-1; D unresolved. V was cut by 7 bases and J by 5 bases, with 17 bases left in between. Germline CDR1 reads MNHEY; CDR2 reads SVGAGI. This CDR3 spans 14 amino acids. The CDR3 loop reads CASMSGAPGTEAFF. CDR3 sequence (DNA): TGTGCCAGCATGTCAGGCGCCCCGGGGACTGAAGCTTTCTTT.

The rearrangement joins TRBV11-2 to TRBJ2-1; 10 nucleotides line up with TRBD1. Germline V lookup: CDR1 SGHAT, CDR2 FQNNGV. The CDR3 length is 19 residues. V was pared by 4 bases and J by 7 bases, with 19 bases of the junction left unmatched. The CDR3 DNA reads as TGTGCCAGCAGCTCGGCATTTGTAGGGACAGGGGTTCTTTGGAATGAGCAGTTCTTC. This codes for CASSSAFVGTGVLWNEQFF.

This sequence joins TRBV29-1 and TRBJ1-1; D gene unclear. The length of the CDR3 is 12 residues. The V gene's germline CDR1 is SQVTM and CDR2 ANQGSEA. V was clipped by 4 bases and J by 4 bases, with 10 bases between them. CDR3 sequence (DNA): TGCAGCGTTGTTGGAGTTGCCACTGAAGCTTTCTTT. It translates to CSVVGVATEAFF.

The V gene is TRBV6-5, the J gene TRBJ1-2; D gene unclear. The V and J ends lost 7 bases and 6 bases respectively, with 9 bases between them. Germline V lookup: CDR1 MNHEY, CDR2 SVGAGI. The CDR3 contains 11 residues. CDR3 DNA sequence: TGTGCCAGCACCCGCACGGATGGCTACACCTTC. It is translated as CASTRTDGYTF.

The rearrangement links TRBV27 to TRBJ1-5, with D unresolved. With 2 bases removed from V and 1 base from J, the gap between germline ends came to 6 bases. In germline, CDR1 is MNHEY, CDR2 SMNVEV (reference sequence). The CDR3 covers 14 residues. This chain's CDR3 is CASSLNRSNQPQHF. Written as DNA, the CDR3 is TGTGCCAGCAGTTTAAATCGGAGCAATCAGCCCCAGCATTTT.

The chain combines TRBV7-2 with TRBJ1-6; D possibly corresponds to TRBD1 (6 bases). CDR3 length: 13 amino acids. V lost 7 bases, J lost 8 bases, and 12 bases lay in between. CDR1 and CDR2 from the germline V gene are SGHTA and FQGNSA. The CDR3: CASTQHRDSPLHF. The CDR3 DNA is TGTGCCAGCACCCAACACAGGGATTCACCCCTCCACTTT.

The chain employs TRBV3-1 (or the pseudogene TRBV3-2) and TRBJ2-3; 7 bases fit TRBD1. After removal of 3 bases from V and 8 bases from J, the junction contained 8 bases not matched to a gene. The CDR3 consists of 14 residues. Looked up from germline, CDR1 is LGHDT and CDR2 is YNNKEL (reference sequence). The CDR3, as DNA: TGTGCCAGCAGCCACGACAGGGTGGCGGGTACGCAGTATTTT. Residues: CASSHDRVAGTQYF.

This clone was counted once. The chain uses TRBV9 and TRBJ2-7, with 8 bases matching TRBD1. Per the germline V gene, CDR1 is SGDLS and CDR2 is YYNGEE. The junction had 21 bases not matched to a gene; V was cut back by 0 bases and J by 4 bases. The CDR3 is 20 amino acids. The CDR3 loop reads CASSVEPKRRDRGKEYEQYF. In DNA, the CDR3 is TGTGCCAGCAGCGTAGAGCCTAAGAGGAGAGACAGGGGAAAGGAATACGAGCAGTACTTC.

This chain connects TRBV3-1 (or the pseudogene TRBV3-2) to TRBJ2-7; D remains ambiguous. CDR1 is LGHDT, CDR2 YNNKEL, per germline (reference sequence). The germline V and J ends were trimmed by 2 bases and 1 base, with 6 bases remaining between them. The CDR3 spans 13 residues. CDR3 nucleotides: TGTGCCAGCAGCCAACACAGATCCTACGAGCAGTACTTC. Translation gives CASSQHRSYEQYF.

This sequence joins TRBV11-3 and TRBJ1-4; 7 bases line up with TRBD1. After removal of 5 bases from V and 5 bases from J, the junction contained 5 bases not matched to a gene. Per the germline V gene, CDR1 is SGHNT and CDR2 is YENEEA. CDR3 length: 14 amino acids. CDR3 nucleotide sequence: TGTGCCAGCAGCGCGCCGGGACAGAATGAAAAACTGTTTTTT. Its translation: CASSAPGQNEKLFF.

The chain employs TRBV7-2 and TRBJ1-2; no definite D call. The CDR3 covers 13 residues. Deletions cut 5 bases from V and 5 bases from J, with 12 bases between. CDR1 is SGHTA and CDR2 is FQGNSA in the germline V gene. CDR3 sequence: CASSIDGRYGYTF. DNA for the CDR3: TGTGCCAGCAGCATCGACGGACGATATGGCTACACCTTC.

The chain joins TRBV6-5 to TRBJ2-7; 10 positions match TRBD2. The CDR3 is 15 residues long. V shed 5 bases and J 3 bases; nucleotides not matched to a gene: 7. Per germline, CDR1 MNHEY and CDR2 SVGAGI. The CDR3 region has the DNA TGTGCCAGCAGTCGGACTAGCGGAACCCTCTACGAGCAGTACTTC. Translation gives CASSRTSGTLYEQYF.

V usage is TRBV30 and J usage is TRBJ1-4; D remains unclear. The CDR3 consists of 13 residues. Trimming shortened V by 0 bases and J by 8 bases, and 10 bases separated the two germline ends. Germline lookup yields CDR1 GTSNPN and CDR2 SVGIG (reference sequence). The CDR3 here is CAWSVQTMEKLFF. CDR3 DNA: TGTGCCTGGAGTGTACAGACGATGGAAAAACTGTTTTTT.

J is TRBJ2-2 and V is TRBV6-2 or TRBV6-3; TRBD2 agrees at 16 bases. Per the germline V gene, CDR1 is MNHEY and CDR2 is SVGEGT. Losses at the gene ends were 1 base for V and 2 bases for J; bases not matched to a gene: 7. There are 20 residues in the CDR3. The CDR3 loop is CASSYLLGLAGGINTGELFF. In DNA form, the CDR3 reads TGTGCCAGCAGTTACTTGTTGGGACTAGCGGGGGGGATCAACACCGGGGAGCTGTTTTTT.

In this sample, this clone turned up once. The V call is TRBV18, the J call TRBJ1-1, with 9 bases matching TRBD1. With V trimmed by 6 bases and J by 2 bases, 4 bases remained unmatched. The CDR3 sequence is 14 residues long. In germline, CDR1 is KGHSH, CDR2 LQKENI. CDR3 sequence reads: CASSPTGGNTEAFF. The CDR3 region has the DNA TGTGCCAGCTCCCCAACAGGGGGCAACACTGAAGCTTTCTTT.

This chain connects TRBV5-6 to TRBJ1-2; 7 nucleotides match TRBD1. Losses at the gene ends were 2 bases for V and 2 bases for J; bases not matched to a gene: 6. The CDR3 runs 15 residues. CDR1 SGHDT and CDR2 YYEEEE come from the germline V gene. This chain's CDR3 is CASSLQGPSNYGYTF. The CDR3 DNA follows: TGTGCCAGCAGCTTACAGGGGCCCTCAAACTATGGCTACACCTTC.

Regarding this clone: At the DNA level, this CDR3 is encoded by other sequences in the same sample as well. The chain joins TRBV5-1 to TRBJ1-2, with D tentatively TRBD1 (5 bases). The CDR3 consists of 15 residues. Germline-derived CDR1 and CDR2 are SGHRS and YFSETQ. The V end lost 0 bases, the J end lost 4 bases, and 13 bases lay between the germline ends. DNA of the CDR3: TGCGCCAGCAGCTTGGCTCAGGGACTTGGCTATGGCTACACCTTC. Translated, it gives CASSLAQGLGYGYTF.

The rearrangement links TRBV6-5 to TRBJ1-5; D is undetermined. CDR1 is MNHEY and CDR2 is SVGAGI in the germline V gene. V was pared by 3 bases and J by 1 base, with 10 bases between. The CDR3 covers 15 residues. CDR3 DNA: TGTGCCAGCAGTTATAGAAGGGAGAGCAATCAGCCCCAGCATTTT. The encoded protein is CASSYRRESNQPQHF.

The chain employs TRBV27 and TRBJ1-6; TRBD1 agrees at 10 bases. The CDR3 totals 14 residues. CDR1 is MNHEY, CDR2 SMNVEV, per germline (reference sequence). V trimming: 6 bases; J trimming: 6 bases; junction bases outside the gene matches: 2. The CDR3 DNA sequence: TGTGCCAGCAGCCGGACAGGGGGTAATTCACCCCTCCACTTT. Amino acids: CASSRTGGNSPLHF.

The chain carries TRBV4-2 and TRBJ2-7, with TRBD1 identical over 10 bases. CDR1 and CDR2 (germline): LGHNA, YNFKEQ. This CDR3 spans 15 amino acids. J gave up 2 bases and V 1 base, and 2 bases lay outside the gene matches. The CDR3 reads CASSQAGTGAYEQYF. The DNA for the CDR3 is TGTGCCAGCAGCCAAGCAGGGACAGGGGCCTACGAGCAGTACTTC.

V and J are TRBV25-1 and TRBJ2-2, with D maybe TRBD1 (5 bases). The CDR3 runs 15 residues. V lost 5 bases to trimming and J lost 2 bases, with 12 bases between them. Per germline, CDR1 MGHDK and CDR2 SYGVNS. The CDR3 coding sequence is TGTGCCAGCAGTCGGCAGGGAAAAAACACCGGGGAGCTGTTTTTT. Its protein product is CASSRQGKNTGELFF.

The V gene is TRBV6-5, the J gene TRBJ1-1; D ambiguous. Germline CDR1 reads MNHEY; CDR2 reads SVGAGI. Trimming stripped 0 bases from V and 2 bases from J, with 10 bases between. The CDR3 has 15 residues. CDR3 protein: CASSYSAGFNTEAFF. The CDR3 DNA sequence: TGTGCCAGCAGTTACTCGGCAGGTTTCAACACTGAAGCTTTCTTT.

The chain links TRBV10-3 to TRBJ1-5; TRBD1 might be the D (6 bases). The CDR3 totals 14 residues. V was clipped by 6 bases and J by 0 bases, with 9 bases between them. Germline assignment: CDR1 ENHRY and CDR2 SYGVKD. The CDR3 coding sequence is TGTGCCATCAGGGGGACAAATAGCAATCAGCCCCAGCATTTT. It translates to CAIRGTNSNQPQHF.

V gene TRBV27 combines with J gene TRBJ1-1; the match to TRBD1 covers 9 bases. The CDR3 length is 13 residues. Germline lookup yields CDR1 MNHEY and CDR2 SMNVEV (reference sequence). With 4 bases clipped from V and 6 bases from J, the junction kept 3 bases outside the gene matches. CDR3 bases: TGTGCCAGCAGTTCTCGGACAGGGGCTGAAGCTTTCTTT. Translated, it gives CASSSRTGAEAFF.